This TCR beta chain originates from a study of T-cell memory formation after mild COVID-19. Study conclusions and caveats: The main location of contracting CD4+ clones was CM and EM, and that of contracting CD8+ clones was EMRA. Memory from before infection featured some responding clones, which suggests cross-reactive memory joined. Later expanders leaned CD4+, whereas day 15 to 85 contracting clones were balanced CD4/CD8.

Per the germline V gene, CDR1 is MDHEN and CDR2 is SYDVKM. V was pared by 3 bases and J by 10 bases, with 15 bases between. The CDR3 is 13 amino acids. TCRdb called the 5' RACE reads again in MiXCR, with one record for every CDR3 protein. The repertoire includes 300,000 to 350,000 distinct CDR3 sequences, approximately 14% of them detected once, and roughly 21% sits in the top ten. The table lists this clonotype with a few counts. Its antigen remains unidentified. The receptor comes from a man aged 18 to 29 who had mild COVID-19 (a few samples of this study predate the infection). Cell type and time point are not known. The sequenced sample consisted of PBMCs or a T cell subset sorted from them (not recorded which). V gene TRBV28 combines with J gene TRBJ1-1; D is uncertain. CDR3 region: CASSFDGIWGAFF. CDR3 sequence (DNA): TGTGCCAGCAGTTTTGACGGCATTTGGGGAGCTTTCTTT. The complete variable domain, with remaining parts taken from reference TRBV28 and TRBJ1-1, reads DVKVTQSSRYLVKRTGEKVFLECVQDMDHENMFWYRQDPGLGLRLIYFSYDVKMKEKGDIPEGYSVSREKKERFSLILESASTNQTSMYLCASSFDGIWGAFFGQGTRLTVV.